These 10 T cell receptor beta chains share one sample of origin, sequenced in a study of control samples from healthy donors and cancer patients. Method: immunoSEQ multiplex PCR; TCRdb's copy keeps in-frame clones and lacks some. The sample carries 80,000 to 100,000 clones, about 91% recorded once. Sample: blood. Receptors originate from a man aged 25 to 45 in good health.

V gene TRBV21-1 combines with J gene TRBJ2-1; the D segment call TRBD2 is taken from the table without a DNA check. TRBV21-1 constitutes a pseudogene. The CDR3 spans 16 residues. As DNA, the CDR3 is TGTGCCAGCGGTCTAGCGGGAGGGCCCTCGTTCAATGAGCAGTTCTTC. This translates into CASGLAGGPSFNEQFF.

In nucleotides, the CDR3 is TGTGCCAGCAGCCAAGAGGGTAGCTCCTACGAGCAGTACTTC. Amino acids: CASSQEGSSYEQYF. V gene TRBV3-1 (or the pseudogene TRBV3-2) combines with J gene TRBJ2-7; D unclear. With 0 bases removed from V and 0 bases from J, the gap between germline ends came to 6 bases. Germline lookup yields CDR1 LGHDT and CDR2 YNNKEL (reference sequence). The CDR3 length is 14 residues.

The count of this clone is one. This chain links TRBV19 with TRBJ2-7; the D gene is possibly TRBD2 (6 bases). Trimming took 8 bases from V and 2 from J, leaving 13 bases between them. The CDR3 sequence is 13 residues long. Germline loops: CDR1 LNHDA, CDR2 SQIVND (reference sequence). The chain's CDR3 is CASRDSLTYEQYF. CDR3 DNA sequence: TGTGCCAGTCGGGACTCGTTAACCTACGAGCAGTACTTC.

This clone was seen just once. This chain connects TRBV5-1 to TRBJ1-4; D is unclear. Germline assignment: CDR1 SGHRS and CDR2 YFSETQ. Trimming pared 3 bases from V and 8 bases from J, leaving 14 bases between. This CDR3 is built from 14 residues. CDR3 in DNA: TGCGCCAGCAGCTCCCCGGGAGTGGGGGAAAAACTGTTTTTT. It translates to CASSSPGVGEKLFF.

This rearrangement joins TRBV19 to TRBJ2-1, with D perhaps assigned TRBD1 or TRBD2 (5 bases each). V lost 3 bases and J lost 0, with 9 bases in between. The CDR3 is made up of 15 amino acids. Germline CDR1 and CDR2: LNHDA and SQIVND (reference sequence). The DNA for the CDR3 is TGTGCCAGTAGTATCCGGGACGGCTCCTACAATGAGCAGTTCTTC. Encoded protein: CASSIRDGSYNEQFF.

The V and J genes are TRBV28 and TRBJ2-3; 8 nucleotides line up with TRBD2. The CDR3 is 16 residues long. Unmatched junction bases numbered 14, after V lost 8 bases and J lost 4 bases. The germline V gene encodes CDR1 MDHEN and CDR2 SYDVKM. The CDR3 here is CASPPGGWRVADTQYF. CDR3 sequence (DNA): TGTGCCAGCCCCCCGGGGGGGTGGAGGGTGGCAGATACGCAGTATTTT.

This chain joins TRBV19 and TRBJ1-2; D uncertain. The CDR3 totals 13 residues. V was trimmed by 0 bases and J by 5 bases, leaving 7 bases between them. CDR1 is LNHDA and CDR2 is SQIVND in the germline V gene (reference sequence). The CDR3 DNA reads as TGTGCCAGTAGTATAGACGAATGGTATGGCTACACCTTC. This translates into CASSIDEWYGYTF.

The table lists this clone with a count of one. The chain combines TRBV28 with TRBJ2-4; 7 bases fit TRBD2. Trimming cost V 4 bases and J 1 base; bases outside gene matches: 16. The CDR3 has 19 residues. CDR1 is MDHEN and CDR2 is SYDVKM in the germline V gene. The CDR3 sequence is CASSSQTPWRGFAKNIQYF. Written as DNA, the CDR3 is TGTGCCAGCAGTTCACAAACCCCCTGGCGGGGGTTCGCCAAAAACATTCAGTACTTC.

The genes are TRBV6-5 and TRBJ1-3, with 8 bases lining up with TRBD1. The germline gives CDR1 MNHEY, CDR2 SVGAGI. V was clipped by 4 bases and J by 5 bases; unmatched bases: 7. The CDR3 spans 15 residues. This CDR3 is CASSSEHRGRNTIYF. The CDR3 DNA reads as TGTGCCAGCAGTTCCGAACACAGGGGGAGAAACACCATATATTTT.

The chain joins TRBV12-3 or TRBV12-4 to TRBJ2-1; D is ambiguous. V lost 6 bases and J lost 8, with 14 bases in between. The CDR3 spans 13 residues. CDR3 amino acids: CASSNRFLHEQFF. The CDR3 bases are TGTGCCAGCAGCAACAGATTCCTCCATGAGCAGTTCTTC.